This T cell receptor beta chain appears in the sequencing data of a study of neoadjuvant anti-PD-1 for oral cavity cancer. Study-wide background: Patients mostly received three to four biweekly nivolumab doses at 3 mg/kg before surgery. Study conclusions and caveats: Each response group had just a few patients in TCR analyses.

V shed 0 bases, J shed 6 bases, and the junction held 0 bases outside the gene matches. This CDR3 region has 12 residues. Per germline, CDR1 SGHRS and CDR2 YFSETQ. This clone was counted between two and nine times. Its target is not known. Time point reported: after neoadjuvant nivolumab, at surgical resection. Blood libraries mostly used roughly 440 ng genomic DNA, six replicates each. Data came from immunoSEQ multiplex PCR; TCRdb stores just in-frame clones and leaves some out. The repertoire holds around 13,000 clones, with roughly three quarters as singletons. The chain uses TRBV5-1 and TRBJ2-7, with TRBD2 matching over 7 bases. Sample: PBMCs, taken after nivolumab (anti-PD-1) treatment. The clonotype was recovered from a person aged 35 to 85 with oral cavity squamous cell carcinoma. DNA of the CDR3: TGCGCCAGCAGCTTGGCGGGAGGCGAGCAGTACTTC. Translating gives CASSLAGGEQYF.